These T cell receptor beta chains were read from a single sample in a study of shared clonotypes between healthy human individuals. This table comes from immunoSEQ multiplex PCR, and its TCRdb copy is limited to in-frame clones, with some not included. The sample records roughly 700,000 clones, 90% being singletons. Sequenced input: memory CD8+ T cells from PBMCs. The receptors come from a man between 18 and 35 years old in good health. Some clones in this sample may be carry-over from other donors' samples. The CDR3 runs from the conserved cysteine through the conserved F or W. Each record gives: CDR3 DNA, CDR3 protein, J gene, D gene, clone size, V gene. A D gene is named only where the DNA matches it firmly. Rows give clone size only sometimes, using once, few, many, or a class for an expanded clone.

CDR3nt: TGTGCCAGCAGTCGGACAGGGGGCGCCTACGAGCAGTACTTC; CDR3aa: CASSRTGGAYEQYF; j_gene: TRBJ2-7; d_gene: TRBD1; abundance: -; v_gene: TRBV27
CDR3nt: TGTGCCAGCAGTCAACAGGGAAGCCCTGAAGCTTTCTTT; CDR3aa: CASSQQGSPEAFF; j_gene: TRBJ1-1; d_gene: -; abundance: -; v_gene: TRBV27
CDR3nt: TGCGCCAGCAGCCTCTCCTCGAACACTGAAGCTTTCTTT; CDR3aa: CASSLSSNTEAFF; j_gene: TRBJ1-1; d_gene: -; abundance: few; v_gene: TRBV5-1
CDR3nt: TGTGCCAGCAGCACAGAGCGGGAGAACGAGCAGTACTTC; CDR3aa: CASSTERENEQYF; j_gene: TRBJ2-7; d_gene: TRBD2; abundance: -; v_gene: TRBV28
CDR3nt: TGCGCCAGCAGCCAAATAGCGGGGTCCCGGCATGAGCAGTTCTTC; CDR3aa: CASSQIAGSRHEQFF; j_gene: TRBJ2-1; d_gene: TRBD2; abundance: -; v_gene: TRBV4-1
CDR3nt: TGTGCCAGCAGCGGGACCGGAGAGACCCAGTACTTC; CDR3aa: CASSGTGETQYF; j_gene: TRBJ2-5; d_gene: -; abundance: -; v_gene: TRBV11-1
CDR3nt: TGTGCCAGCAGTGAATATAGTTTCGGGACTAGCGTGGGTAATGAGCAGTTCTTC; CDR3aa: CASSEYSFGTSVGNEQFF; j_gene: TRBJ2-1; d_gene: TRBD2; abundance: -; v_gene: TRBV6-4
CDR3nt: TGTGCCAGCAGAGGGACGGAGGGGAGCTACGAGCAGTACTTC; CDR3aa: CASRGTEGSYEQYF; j_gene: TRBJ2-7; d_gene: -; abundance: -; v_gene: TRBV7-9
CDR3nt: TGTGCCACCAGCACCCCCCGGGGGGCCGGGGAGCTGTTTTTT; CDR3aa: CATSTPRGAGELFF; j_gene: TRBJ2-2; d_gene: TRBD2; abundance: once; v_gene: TRBV15
CDR3nt: TGTGCCAGCAGCTTGGGTGAGCAGTTCTTC; CDR3aa: CASSLGEQFF; j_gene: TRBJ2-1; d_gene: -; abundance: -; v_gene: TRBV11-2
CDR3nt: TGTGCCAGCAGCTCCCGACAGAACGACACTGAAGCTTTCTTT; CDR3aa: CASSSRQNDTEAFF; j_gene: TRBJ1-1; d_gene: -; abundance: -; v_gene: TRBV7-9
CDR3nt: TGTGCCAGCAGTCAGGGGCGCTACGAGCAGTACTTC; CDR3aa: CASSQGRYEQYF; j_gene: TRBJ2-7; d_gene: -; abundance: -; v_gene: TRBV27
CDR3nt: TGTGCCAGCAGCTTAGCTAGCGGGAGGTCCGGGGAGCTGTTTTTT; CDR3aa: CASSLASGRSGELFF; j_gene: TRBJ2-2; d_gene: TRBD2; abundance: -; v_gene: TRBV5-4
CDR3nt: TGTGCCAGCAGTTTAGGCCGACCAGATACGCAGTATTTT; CDR3aa: CASSLGRPDTQYF; j_gene: TRBJ2-3; d_gene: -; abundance: -; v_gene: TRBV27
CDR3nt: TGCGCCAGCAGCCAAGATACGGGGCCGTGGACTGAAGCTTTCTTT; CDR3aa: CASSQDTGPWTEAFF; j_gene: TRBJ1-1; d_gene: -; abundance: -; v_gene: TRBV4-3
CDR3nt: TGTGCCAGCAGTGCGAGGACAGGGACCTACGAGCAGTACTTC; CDR3aa: CASSARTGTYEQYF; j_gene: TRBJ2-7; d_gene: TRBD1; abundance: -; v_gene: TRBV6-5
CDR3nt: TGTGCCAGCAGCACACCGATAGGACTAGCGGGGGACGAGACCCAGTACTTC; CDR3aa: CASSTPIGLAGDETQYF; j_gene: TRBJ2-5; d_gene: TRBD2; abundance: -; v_gene: TRBV7-6
CDR3nt: TGCAGCTCCCGGTCCGGACAGGGGGGCGAGCAGTACTTC; CDR3aa: CSSRSGQGGEQYF; j_gene: TRBJ2-7; d_gene: TRBD1; abundance: -; v_gene: TRBV29-1
CDR3nt: TGTGCCACCAGCAGAAGGGGAATTACCTATGGCTACACCTTC; CDR3aa: CATSRRGITYGYTF; j_gene: TRBJ1-2; d_gene: -; abundance: -; v_gene: TRBV15
CDR3nt: TGTGCCATCAGTGCCGGGACGTCATCCTACGAGCAGTACTTC; CDR3aa: CAISAGTSSYEQYF; j_gene: TRBJ2-7; d_gene: -; abundance: once; v_gene: TRBV10-3
CDR3nt: TGCAGCGTGCCCGGGGGGCACTACGAGCAGTACTTC; CDR3aa: CSVPGGHYEQYF; j_gene: TRBJ2-7; d_gene: -; abundance: -; v_gene: TRBV29-1
CDR3nt: TGTGCCAGCCGGGTCGGGCGTCCTTGGCTCTACAATGAGCAGTTCTTC; CDR3aa: CASRVGRPWLYNEQFF; j_gene: TRBJ2-1; d_gene: -; abundance: -; v_gene: TRBV28
CDR3nt: TGTGCCAGCAGTCAGGGCTGGTGGGGTTCCGAAGAGACCCAGTACTTC; CDR3aa: CASSQGWWGSEETQYF; j_gene: TRBJ2-5; d_gene: -; abundance: once; v_gene: TRBV14
CDR3nt: TGTGCCAGCAGTGAAGTCGGCCAGGGAGGTAACAATGAGCAGTTCTTC; CDR3aa: CASSEVGQGGNNEQFF; j_gene: TRBJ2-1; d_gene: -; abundance: -; v_gene: TRBV6-1
CDR3nt: TGTGCCAGCAGCCGAGGGGGGTCAACTAATGAAAAACTGTTTTTT; CDR3aa: CASSRGGSTNEKLFF; j_gene: TRBJ1-4; d_gene: -; abundance: -; v_gene: TRBV9
CDR3nt: TGTGCTAGTGCCCCCGGACATTTCAATCAGCCCCAGCATTTT; CDR3aa: CASAPGHFNQPQHF; j_gene: TRBJ1-5; d_gene: -; abundance: -; v_gene: TRBV12-5
CDR3nt: TGCGCCAGCGCACAGGGAGGCGAGCAGTACTTC; CDR3aa: CASAQGGEQYF; j_gene: TRBJ2-7; d_gene: -; abundance: -; v_gene: TRBV10-2
CDR3nt: TGTGCCAGCAGAAAAGGGTCGCATGGCTACACCTTC; CDR3aa: CASRKGSHGYTF; j_gene: TRBJ1-2; d_gene: -; abundance: -; v_gene: TRBV7-9
CDR3nt: TGTGCCAGCAGCAAAGCTACAGGGGGCGAGCCCCAGCATTTT; CDR3aa: CASSKATGGEPQHF; j_gene: TRBJ1-5; d_gene: -; abundance: -; v_gene: TRBV21-1
CDR3nt: TGTGCCAGCAGCCCCGGGACAGTGTCCTACAATGAGCAGTTCTTC; CDR3aa: CASSPGTVSYNEQFF; j_gene: TRBJ2-1; d_gene: TRBD1; abundance: once; v_gene: TRBV28
CDR3nt: TGTGCCAGCAGCGTGGGTTTAAGCAAAGAAAAACTGTTTTTT; CDR3aa: CASSVGLSKEKLFF; j_gene: TRBJ1-4; d_gene: -; abundance: -; v_gene: TRBV9
CDR3nt: TGTGCCAGCATTTCGGACGGTAGCAATCAGCCCCAGCATTTT; CDR3aa: CASISDGSNQPQHF; j_gene: TRBJ1-5; d_gene: -; abundance: -; v_gene: TRBV28
CDR3nt: TGCGCCAGCAGCTTTGACAGGAGCTCCTACGAGCAGTACTTC; CDR3aa: CASSFDRSSYEQYF; j_gene: TRBJ2-7; d_gene: -; abundance: -; v_gene: TRBV5-1
CDR3nt: TGCAGCGTCAGGACGACCCGTACGCAGTATTTT; CDR3aa: CSVRTTRTQYF; j_gene: TRBJ2-3; d_gene: -; abundance: -; v_gene: TRBV29-1
CDR3nt: TGTGCCTGGAGAGGTCTGGGGTATTCGGACACTGAAGCTTTCTTT; CDR3aa: CAWRGLGYSDTEAFF; j_gene: TRBJ1-1; d_gene: -; abundance: -; v_gene: TRBV30
CDR3nt: TGTGCCACCAGCAGACCGACCGGGAAAGCATTATCCAATCAGCCCCAGCATTTT; CDR3aa: CATSRPTGKALSNQPQHF; j_gene: TRBJ1-5; d_gene: -; abundance: once; v_gene: TRBV15
CDR3nt: TGTGCCAGCAGCCATACAGGAGGAAGGCAGGAAAAACTGTTTTTT; CDR3aa: CASSHTGGRQEKLFF; j_gene: TRBJ1-4; d_gene: -; abundance: once; v_gene: TRBV4-2
CDR3nt: TGTGCCTGGAGTGTCCTACGCAGGGGCCCAGGTGAAAAACTGTTTTTT; CDR3aa: CAWSVLRRGPGEKLFF; j_gene: TRBJ1-4; d_gene: -; abundance: -; v_gene: TRBV30
CDR3nt: TGTGCCACCAGCAGGAGCTCCTACGAGCAGTACTTC; CDR3aa: CATSRSSYEQYF; j_gene: TRBJ2-7; d_gene: -; abundance: once; v_gene: TRBV15
CDR3nt: TGTGCCAGCAGCACCACCCCGTTAGGGGGCACCTACGAGCAGTACTTC; CDR3aa: CASSTTPLGGTYEQYF; j_gene: TRBJ2-7; d_gene: TRBD1; abundance: -; v_gene: TRBV27
CDR3nt: TGTGCCAGCAGTTACGGGGGGCTCTACGAGCAGTACTTC; CDR3aa: CASSYGGLYEQYF; j_gene: TRBJ2-7; d_gene: -; abundance: -; v_gene: TRBV27
CDR3nt: TGTGCCAGCAACTTGAGGGGTTTGATAGATACGCAGTATTTT; CDR3aa: CASNLRGLIDTQYF; j_gene: TRBJ2-3; d_gene: -; abundance: -; v_gene: TRBV7-9
CDR3nt: TGTGCCAGCACCGAAAGCGAATACTTTTACAATGAGCAGTTCTTC; CDR3aa: CASTESEYFYNEQFF; j_gene: TRBJ2-1; d_gene: -; abundance: once; v_gene: TRBV2
CDR3nt: TGCGCCAGCAGTTTCGCGGTGTATGAGCAGTTCTTC; CDR3aa: CASSFAVYEQFF; j_gene: TRBJ2-1; d_gene: -; abundance: -; v_gene: TRBV10-2
CDR3nt: TGTGCCAGCAGCCCTCTACCGCTGGCGGGAGGCACAGATACGCAGTATTTT; CDR3aa: CASSPLPLAGGTDTQYF; j_gene: TRBJ2-3; d_gene: TRBD2; abundance: -; v_gene: TRBV9